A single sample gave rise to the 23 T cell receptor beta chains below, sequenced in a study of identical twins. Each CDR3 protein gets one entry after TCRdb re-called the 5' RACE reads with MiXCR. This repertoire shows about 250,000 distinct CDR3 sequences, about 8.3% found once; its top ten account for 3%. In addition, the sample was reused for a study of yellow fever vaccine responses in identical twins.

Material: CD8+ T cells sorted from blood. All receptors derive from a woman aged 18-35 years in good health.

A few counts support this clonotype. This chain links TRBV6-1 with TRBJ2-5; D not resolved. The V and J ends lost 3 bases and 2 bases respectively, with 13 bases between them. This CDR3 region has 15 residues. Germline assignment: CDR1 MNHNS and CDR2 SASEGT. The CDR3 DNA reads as TGTGCCAGCAGTGAGGCGGCAGACCCGCAAGAGACCCAGTACTTC. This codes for CASSEAADPQETQYF.

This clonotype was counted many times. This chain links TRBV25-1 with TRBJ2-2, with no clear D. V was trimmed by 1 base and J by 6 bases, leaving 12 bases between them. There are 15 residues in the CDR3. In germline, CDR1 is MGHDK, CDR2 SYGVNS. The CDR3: CASSESFSTPGELFF. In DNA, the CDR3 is TGTGCCAGCAGTGAATCTTTCTCCACACCCGGGGAGCTGTTTTTT.

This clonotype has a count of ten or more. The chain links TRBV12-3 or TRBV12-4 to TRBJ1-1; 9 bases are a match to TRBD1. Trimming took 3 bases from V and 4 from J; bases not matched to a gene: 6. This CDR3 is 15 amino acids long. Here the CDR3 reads CASSFVGTGTTEAFF. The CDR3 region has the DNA TGTGCCAGCAGTTTTGTCGGGACAGGGACCACTGAAGCTTTCTTT.

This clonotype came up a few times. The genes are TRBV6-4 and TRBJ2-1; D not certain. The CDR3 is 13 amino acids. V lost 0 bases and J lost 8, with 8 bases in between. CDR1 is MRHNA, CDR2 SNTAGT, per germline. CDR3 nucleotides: TGTGCCAGCAGTGACTCAGGGATGGATGAGCAGTTCTTC. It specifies CASSDSGMDEQFF.

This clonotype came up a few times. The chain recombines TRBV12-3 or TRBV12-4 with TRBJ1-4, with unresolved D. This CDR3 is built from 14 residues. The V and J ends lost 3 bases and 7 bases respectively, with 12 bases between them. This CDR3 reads CASSLGMDGEKLFF. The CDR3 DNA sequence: TGTGCCAGCAGTTTGGGCATGGACGGTGAAAAACTGTTTTTT.

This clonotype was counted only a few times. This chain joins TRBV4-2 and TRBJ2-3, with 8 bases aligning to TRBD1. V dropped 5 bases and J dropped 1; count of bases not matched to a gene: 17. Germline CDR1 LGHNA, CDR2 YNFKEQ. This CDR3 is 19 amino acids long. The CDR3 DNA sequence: TGTGCCAGCAGCAGACCGCTCATTAAAGGACAGGGAGGCACAGATACGCAGTATTTT. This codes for CASSRPLIKGQGGTDTQYF.

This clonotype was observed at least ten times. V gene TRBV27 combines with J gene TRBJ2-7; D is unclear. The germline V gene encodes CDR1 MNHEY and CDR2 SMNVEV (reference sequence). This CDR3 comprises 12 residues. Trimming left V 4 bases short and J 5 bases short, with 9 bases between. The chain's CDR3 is CASSSSTHEQYF. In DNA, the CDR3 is TGTGCCAGCAGTTCCTCCACCCACGAGCAGTACTTC.

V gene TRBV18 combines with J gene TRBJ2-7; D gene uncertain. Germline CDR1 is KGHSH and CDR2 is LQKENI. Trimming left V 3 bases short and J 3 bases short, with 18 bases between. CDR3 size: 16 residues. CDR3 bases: TGTGCCAGCTCACCTCCCGACGGAAGACCGGACTACGAGCAGTACTTC. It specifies CASSPPDGRPDYEQYF.

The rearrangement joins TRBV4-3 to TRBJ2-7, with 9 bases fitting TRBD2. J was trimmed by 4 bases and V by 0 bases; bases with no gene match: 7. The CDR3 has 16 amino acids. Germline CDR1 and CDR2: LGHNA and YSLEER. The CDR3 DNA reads TGCGCCAGCAGCCAAGATGTGGCTAGCGGGGCGTACGAGCAGTACTTC. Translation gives CASSQDVASGAYEQYF.

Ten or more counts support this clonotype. The CDR3, as DNA: TGTGCCAGTAGTGGGAGGACTAGCGGGAGGTCTTCTAGCACAGATACGCAGTATTTT. This gives the protein CASSGRTSGRSSSTDTQYF. This chain uses TRBV19 with TRBJ2-3; 14 bases match TRBD2. The CDR3 totals 19 residues. With 5 bases clipped from V and 0 bases from J, the junction kept 10 bases outside the gene matches. Looked up from germline, CDR1 is LNHDA and CDR2 is SQIVND (reference sequence). Using reference TRBV19 and TRBJ2-3 for the parts outside the CDR3, the full variable domain is DGGITQSPKYLFRKEGQNVTLSCEQNLNHDAMYWYRQDPGQGLRLIYYSQIVNDFQKGDIAEGYSVSREKKESFPLTVTSAQKNPTAFYLCASSGRTSGRSSSTDTQYFGPGTRLTVL.

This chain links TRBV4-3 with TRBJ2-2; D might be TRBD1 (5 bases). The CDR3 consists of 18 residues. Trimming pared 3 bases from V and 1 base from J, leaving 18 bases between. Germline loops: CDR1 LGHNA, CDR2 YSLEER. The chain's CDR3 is CASSQDKTQTLNTGELFF. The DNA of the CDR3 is TGCGCCAGCAGCCAGGACAAAACCCAAACCTTGAACACCGGGGAGCTGTTTTTT.

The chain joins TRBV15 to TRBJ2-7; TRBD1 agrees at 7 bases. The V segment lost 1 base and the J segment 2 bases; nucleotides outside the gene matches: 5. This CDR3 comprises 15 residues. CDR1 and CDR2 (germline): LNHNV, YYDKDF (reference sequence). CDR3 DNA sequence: TGTGCCACCAGCAGAGCCGGGACAGATCCCTACGAGCAGTACTTC. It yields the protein CATSRAGTDPYEQYF. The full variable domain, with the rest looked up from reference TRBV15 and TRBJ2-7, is DAMVIQNPRYQVTQFGKPVTLSCSQTLNHNVMYWYQQKSSQAPKLLFHYYDKDFNNEADTPDNFQSRRPNTSFCFLDIRSPGLGDTAMYLCATSRAGTDPYEQYFGPGTRLTVT.

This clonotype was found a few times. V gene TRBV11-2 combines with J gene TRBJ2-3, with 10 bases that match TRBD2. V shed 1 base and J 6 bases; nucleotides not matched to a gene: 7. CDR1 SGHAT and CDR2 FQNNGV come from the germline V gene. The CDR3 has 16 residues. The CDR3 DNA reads TGTGCCAGCAGCTTAGTCCCTAGCGGGGGTGGGGATACGCAGTATTTT. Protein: CASSLVPSGGGDTQYF. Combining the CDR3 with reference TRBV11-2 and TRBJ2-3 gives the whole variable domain EAGVAQSPRYKIIEKRQSVAFWCNPISGHATLYWYQQILGQGPKLLIQFQNNGVVDDSQLPKDRFSAERLKGVDSTLKIQPAKLEDSAVYLCASSLVPSGGGDTQYFGPGTRLTVL.

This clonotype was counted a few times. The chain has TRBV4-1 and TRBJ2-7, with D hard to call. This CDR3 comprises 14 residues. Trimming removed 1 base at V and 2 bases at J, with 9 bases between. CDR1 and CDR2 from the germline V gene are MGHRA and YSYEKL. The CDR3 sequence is CASSQGPRAYEQYF. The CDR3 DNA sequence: TGCGCCAGCAGCCAAGGTCCTCGAGCCTACGAGCAGTACTTC.

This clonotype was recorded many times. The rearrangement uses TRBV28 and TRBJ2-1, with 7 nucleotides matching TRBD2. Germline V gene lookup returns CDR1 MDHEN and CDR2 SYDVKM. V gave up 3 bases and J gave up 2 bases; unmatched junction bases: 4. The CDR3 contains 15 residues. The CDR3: CASSFAGTTYNEQFF. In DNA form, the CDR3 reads TGTGCCAGCAGTTTCGCGGGGACTACCTACAATGAGCAGTTCTTC.

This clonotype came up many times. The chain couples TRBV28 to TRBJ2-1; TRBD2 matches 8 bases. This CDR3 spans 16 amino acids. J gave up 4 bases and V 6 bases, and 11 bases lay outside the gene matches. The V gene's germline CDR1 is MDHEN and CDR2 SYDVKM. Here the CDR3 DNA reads TGTGCCAGCAGCCCACGCTTAGCGGGAACATACAATGAGCAGTTCTTC. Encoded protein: CASSPRLAGTYNEQFF.

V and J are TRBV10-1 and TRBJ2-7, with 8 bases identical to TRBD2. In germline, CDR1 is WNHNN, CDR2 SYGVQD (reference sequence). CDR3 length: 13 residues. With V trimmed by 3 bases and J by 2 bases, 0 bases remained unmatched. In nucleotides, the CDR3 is TGCGCCAGCAGTGATAGCGGGACCTACGAGCAGTACTTC. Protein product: CASSDSGTYEQYF.

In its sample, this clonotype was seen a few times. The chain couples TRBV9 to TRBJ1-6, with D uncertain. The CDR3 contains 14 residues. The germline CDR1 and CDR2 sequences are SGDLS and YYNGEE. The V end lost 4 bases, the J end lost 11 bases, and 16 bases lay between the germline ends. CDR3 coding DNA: TGTGCCAGCAGCACTGGACCCCCGCCCGCACCCCTCCACTTT. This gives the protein CASSTGPPPAPLHF.

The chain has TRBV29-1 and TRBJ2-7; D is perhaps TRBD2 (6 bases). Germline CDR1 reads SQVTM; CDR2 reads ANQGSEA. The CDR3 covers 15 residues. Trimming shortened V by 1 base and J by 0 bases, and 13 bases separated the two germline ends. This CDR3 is CSVEVGGLRSYEQYF. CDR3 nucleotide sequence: TGCAGCGTTGAAGTGGGAGGTCTTCGCTCCTACGAGCAGTACTTC.

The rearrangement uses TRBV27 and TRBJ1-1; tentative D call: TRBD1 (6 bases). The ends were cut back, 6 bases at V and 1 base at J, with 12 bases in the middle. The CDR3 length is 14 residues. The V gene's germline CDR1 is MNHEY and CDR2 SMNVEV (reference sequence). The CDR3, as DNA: TGTGCCAGCAGATCAACAGGGACGAACACTGAAGCTTTCTTT. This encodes CASRSTGTNTEAFF.

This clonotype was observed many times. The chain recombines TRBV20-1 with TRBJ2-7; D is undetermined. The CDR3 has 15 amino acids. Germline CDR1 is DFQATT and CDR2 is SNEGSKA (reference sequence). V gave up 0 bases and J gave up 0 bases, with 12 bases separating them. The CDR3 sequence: CSARDLAHRSYEQYF. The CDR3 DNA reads TGCAGTGCTAGAGATCTGGCACATCGCTCCTACGAGCAGTACTTC.

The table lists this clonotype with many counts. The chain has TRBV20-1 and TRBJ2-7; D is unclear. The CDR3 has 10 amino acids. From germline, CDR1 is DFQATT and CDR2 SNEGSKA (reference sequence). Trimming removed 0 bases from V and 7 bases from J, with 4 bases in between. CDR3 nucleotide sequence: TGCAGTGCTAGAGATAATGAGCAGTACTTC. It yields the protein CSARDNEQYF.

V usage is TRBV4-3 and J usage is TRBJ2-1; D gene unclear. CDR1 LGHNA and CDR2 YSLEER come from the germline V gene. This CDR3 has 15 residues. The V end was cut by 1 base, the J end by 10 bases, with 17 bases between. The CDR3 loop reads CASSQVGVRNEEQFF. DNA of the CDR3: TGCGCCAGCAGCCAAGTAGGTGTGAGGAATGAAGAGCAGTTCTTC.